This T cell receptor beta chain was profiled in a study of T and B cells in COVID-19 patients. Study-wide context: Most recovered patients had mild to moderate COVID-19 treated as outpatients. Median age was approximately 33 years in the recovered cohort and around 67 years in the active-infection cohort.

The CDR3 has 13 residues. Germline V lookup: CDR1 MNHEY, CDR2 SVGAGI. Trimming took off 5 bases at V and 3 bases at J, with 10 bases between the two ends. From blood, roughly 220-550 ng of genomic DNA served as TRB template. This clonotype was picked up a small number of times. BIOMED2 TRB-A/B primer pools were used in multiplex TRB PCR. TCRdb re-called the multiplex PCR reads through MiXCR, storing one row per CDR3 protein. The sample contains 20,000 to 30,000 distinct CDR3 sequences, 30% to 35% of which appear only once. Sequencing input: blood. This receptor was obtained from a human donor who had recovered from COVID-19. The V call is TRBV6-5, the J call TRBJ1-1; D gene uncertain. CDR3: CASSDARDTEAFF. As DNA, the CDR3 is TGTGCCAGCAGTGACGCAAGGGACACTGAAGCTTTCTTT.